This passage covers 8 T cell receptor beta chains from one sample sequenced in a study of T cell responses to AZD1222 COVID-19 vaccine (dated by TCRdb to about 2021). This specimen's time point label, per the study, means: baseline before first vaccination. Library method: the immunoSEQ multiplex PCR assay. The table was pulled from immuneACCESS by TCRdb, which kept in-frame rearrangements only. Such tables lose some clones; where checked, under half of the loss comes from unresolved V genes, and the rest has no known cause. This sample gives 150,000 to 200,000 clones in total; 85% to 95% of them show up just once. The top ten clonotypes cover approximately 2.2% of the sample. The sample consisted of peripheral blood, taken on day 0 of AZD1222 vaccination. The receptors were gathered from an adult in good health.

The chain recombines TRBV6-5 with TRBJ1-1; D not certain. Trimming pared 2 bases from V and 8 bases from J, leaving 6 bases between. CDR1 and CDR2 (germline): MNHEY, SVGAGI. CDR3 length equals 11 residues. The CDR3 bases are TGTGCCAGCAGTTACGGCTGGGAAGCTTTCTTT. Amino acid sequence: CASSYGWEAFF.

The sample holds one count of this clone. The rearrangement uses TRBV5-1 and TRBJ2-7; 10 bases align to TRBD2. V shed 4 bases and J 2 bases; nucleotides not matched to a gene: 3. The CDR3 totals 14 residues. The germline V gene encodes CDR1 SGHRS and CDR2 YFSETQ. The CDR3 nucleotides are TGCGCCAGCAGCCAAAGCGGGGGGGCCTACGAGCAGTACTTC. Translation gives CASSQSGGAYEQYF. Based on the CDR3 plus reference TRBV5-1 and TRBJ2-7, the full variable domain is KAGVTQTPRYLIKTRGQQVTLSCSPISGHRSVSWYQQTPGQGLQFLFEYFSETQRNKGNFPGRFSGRQFSNSRSEMNVSTLELGDSALYLCASSQSGGAYEQYFGPGTRLTVT.

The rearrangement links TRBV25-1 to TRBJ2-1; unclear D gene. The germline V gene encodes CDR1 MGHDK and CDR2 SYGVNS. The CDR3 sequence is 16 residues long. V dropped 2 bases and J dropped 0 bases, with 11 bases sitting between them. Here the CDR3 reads CASSETGTASYNEQFF. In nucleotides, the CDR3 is TGTGCCAGCAGTGAAACGGGCACAGCCTCCTACAATGAGCAGTTCTTC.

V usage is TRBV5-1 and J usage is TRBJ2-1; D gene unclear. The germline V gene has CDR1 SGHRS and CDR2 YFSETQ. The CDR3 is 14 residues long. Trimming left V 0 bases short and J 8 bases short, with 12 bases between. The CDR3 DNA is TGCGCCAGCAGCTTGGCCGGTGATTGGGATGAGCAGTTCTTC. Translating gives CASSLAGDWDEQFF.

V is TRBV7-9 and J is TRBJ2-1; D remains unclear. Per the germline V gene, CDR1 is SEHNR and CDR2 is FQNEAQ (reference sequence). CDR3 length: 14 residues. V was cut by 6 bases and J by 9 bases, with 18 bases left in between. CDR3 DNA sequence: TGTGCCAGCAGTTTTGGTCTAGACGCGGTTGAGCAGTTCTTC. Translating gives CASSFGLDAVEQFF.

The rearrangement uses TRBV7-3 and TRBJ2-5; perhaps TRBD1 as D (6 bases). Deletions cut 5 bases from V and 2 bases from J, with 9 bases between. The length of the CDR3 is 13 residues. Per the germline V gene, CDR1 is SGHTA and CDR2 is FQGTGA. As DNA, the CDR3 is TGTGCCAGCAGCCGGGGACAACAAGAGACCCAGTACTTC. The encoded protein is CASSRGQQETQYF.

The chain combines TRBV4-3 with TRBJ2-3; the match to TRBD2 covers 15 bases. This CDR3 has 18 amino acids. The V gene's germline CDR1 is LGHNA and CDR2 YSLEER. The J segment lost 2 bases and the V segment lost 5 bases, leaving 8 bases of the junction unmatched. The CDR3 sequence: CASSVGTSGGPTTDTQYF. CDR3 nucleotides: TGCGCCAGCAGCGTCGGGACTAGCGGGGGGCCTACCACAGATACGCAGTATTTT.

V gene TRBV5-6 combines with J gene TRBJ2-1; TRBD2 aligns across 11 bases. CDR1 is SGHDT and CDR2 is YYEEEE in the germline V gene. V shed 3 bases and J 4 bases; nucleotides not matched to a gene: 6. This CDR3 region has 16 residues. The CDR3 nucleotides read TGTGCCAGCAGCTCATTCGGGACTAGCGGTTACAATGAGCAGTTCTTC. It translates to CASSSFGTSGYNEQFF.